Shown below are 32 T cell receptor beta chains from a single sample sequenced in a study of metastatic and nonmetastatic thyroid tumors (dated by TCRdb to the early 2020s). Before undergoing thyroid surgery, none of the patients had been given any kind of treatment. The protocol used for the library was PCR. The instrument was an Illumina HiSeq 4000. Through fastp at Q25 and MiXCR, TCRdb rebuilt clones from the public reads, retaining in-frame beta chains. Present in this sample are over 15,000 clones, around a third of which were seen just once. Roughly 19% of the sample rests with the top ten. The sequenced sample was adjacent normal tissue. These TCRs come from a female donor with papillary thyroid cancer or a benign thyroid nodule (not recorded which). Some clones in this sample may be carry-over from other donors' samples.

Many counts were recorded for this clone. The CDR3 loop reads CASSYVQATTSSYNSPLHF. In DNA, the CDR3 is TGTGCCAGCAGTTATGTGCAGGCGACCACGAGCTCCTATAATTCACCCCTCCACTTT. V usage is TRBV6-2 or TRBV6-3 and J usage is TRBJ1-6; the D is unclear. The germline V and J ends were trimmed by 3 bases and 0 bases, with 18 bases remaining between them. The CDR3 runs 19 residues. Germline V gives CDR1 MNHEY, CDR2 SVGEGT.

This clone was counted a few times. CDR3 nucleotide sequence: TGTGCCAGCACTGTTGCCTGGAACACCGGGGAGCTGTTTTTT. This codes for CASTVAWNTGELFF. This chain uses TRBV27 with TRBJ2-2; D uncertain. The germline V gene has CDR1 MNHEY and CDR2 SMNVEV (reference sequence). Between the trimmed V and J ends, which lost 7 bases and 1 base, there was a span of 10 bases. The CDR3 runs 14 residues.

CDR3 sequence (DNA): TGTGCCAGCAGCTTACAGGGGGTGGCTAACTATGGCTACACCTTC. Its protein is CASSLQGVANYGYTF. This chain connects TRBV5-4 to TRBJ1-2, with TRBD1 matching 8 bases. The length of the CDR3 is 15 residues. Germline assignment: CDR1 SGHNT and CDR2 YYREEE (reference sequence). V lost 2 bases and J lost 0; bases outside the gene matches: 3.

The chain is built from TRBV24-1 and TRBJ2-7, with D hard to call. The CDR3 sequence is 13 residues long. Germline V gives CDR1 KGHDR, CDR2 SFDVKD. V shed 6 bases and J shed 1 base, with 9 bases lying between them. CDR3 loop: CATSSPGSYEQYF. The CDR3 nucleotides are TGTGCCACCAGTAGCCCTGGATCCTACGAGCAGTACTTC.

This clone is medium-sized in the sample. The chain employs TRBV12-3 or TRBV12-4 and TRBJ1-2, with a possible D match to TRBD1 (6 bases). Trimming removed 3 bases from V and 5 bases from J, with 13 bases in between. The CDR3 is 14 residues long. CDR3 loop: CASSFRARGYGYTF. Written as DNA, the CDR3 is TGTGCCAGCAGTTTCAGGGCCAGGGGATATGGCTACACCTTC.

The chain uses TRBV5-6 and TRBJ1-5; D unclear. Trimming took 6 bases from V and 2 from J, leaving 9 bases between them. The CDR3 runs 13 residues. In germline, CDR1 is SGHDT, CDR2 YYEEEE. The CDR3 sequence is CASNSWGNQPQHF. CDR3 sequence (DNA): TGTGCCAGCAACTCCTGGGGCAATCAGCCCCAGCATTTT.

This chain joins TRBV2 and TRBJ2-7; weak D call: TRBD1 (5 bases). The CDR3 has 14 residues. Per the germline V gene, CDR1 is SNHLY and CDR2 is FYNNEI. The V and J ends lost 6 bases and 1 base respectively, with 13 bases between them. Here the CDR3 DNA reads TGTGCCAGCAGGAACCCGACAGCATCCTACGAGCAGTACTTC. Protein sequence: CASRNPTASYEQYF.

This clone is medium-sized (0.01 to 0.1%) within its sample. V gene TRBV11-3 combines with J gene TRBJ1-2; the D gene is possibly TRBD1 (6 bases). This CDR3 has 14 residues. V gave up 5 bases and J gave up 6 bases, with 16 bases separating them. Germline V gene data show CDR1 as SGHNT and CDR2 as YENEEA. CDR3: CASSLEGGRDGYTF. The CDR3, as DNA: TGTGCCAGCAGCCTCGAGGGGGGACGAGATGGCTACACCTTC.

J is TRBJ2-1 and V is TRBV7-3; TRBD2 agrees at 7 bases. Germline V CDR1 and CDR2: SGHTA, FQGTGA. The CDR3 sequence is 14 residues long. V was clipped by 2 bases and J by 12 bases; unmatched bases: 10. The CDR3 DNA is TGTGCCAGCAGCTTAGCGGGAGTAAATGATGTGCAGTTCTTC. Its protein product is CASSLAGVNDVQFF.

The chain is built from TRBV5-1 and TRBJ1-3; 8 bases fit TRBD1. The CDR3 totals 16 residues. Losses at the gene ends were 4 bases for V and 0 bases for J; bases not matched to a gene: 6. The germline V gene encodes CDR1 SGHRS and CDR2 YFSETQ. In DNA form, the CDR3 reads TGCGCCAGCAGCCCCGGGACAGGCAACTCTGGAAACACCATATATTTT. It yields the protein CASSPGTGNSGNTIYF. The entire variable domain, with the rest obtained from reference TRBV5-1 and TRBJ1-3, is as follows: KAGVTQTPRYLIKTRGQQVTLSCSPISGHRSVSWYQQTPGQGLQFLFEYFSETQRNKGNFPGRFSGRQFSNSRSEMNVSTLELGDSALYLCASSPGTGNSGNTIYFGEGSWLTVV.

This chain joins TRBV25-1 and TRBJ1-5; D not certain. Germline V lookup: CDR1 MGHDK, CDR2 SYGVNS. This CDR3 has 14 amino acids. Between the trimmed V and J ends, which lost 1 base and 9 bases, there was a span of 13 bases. CDR3 region: CASSESSEVGPQHF. CDR3 DNA sequence: TGTGCCAGCAGTGAATCTTCCGAGGTGGGGCCCCAGCATTTT.

The chain is built from TRBV7-3 and TRBJ1-1, with TRBD1 as a possible D gene (5 bases). This CDR3 is 15 amino acids long. Germline V gene data show CDR1 as SGHTA and CDR2 as FQGTGA. V was pared by 1 base and J by 1 base, with 10 bases between. The CDR3 spells CASSLRGEGNTEAFF. The CDR3 nucleotides are TGTGCCAGCAGCTTAAGGGGGGAGGGGAACACTGAAGCTTTCTTT.

There are a few counts of this clone. This sequence joins TRBV6-1 and TRBJ1-2; D is possibly TRBD1 (6 bases). The CDR3 is 12 amino acids. Germline values: CDR1 MNHNS, CDR2 SASEGT. Trimming took 5 bases from V and 6 from J, leaving 10 bases between them. The CDR3 DNA sequence: TGTGCCAGCAGTAACAGGGATAATGGCTACACCTTC. It codes for CASSNRDNGYTF.

The V gene is TRBV5-6, the J gene TRBJ2-7, with TRBD2 matching 7 bases. V gave up 6 bases and J gave up 4 bases; unmatched junction bases: 7. CDR3 size: 13 residues. CDR1 is SGHDT, CDR2 YYEEEE, per germline. The CDR3 DNA reads TGTGCCAGCACCCGAGGCGGGAGATACGAGCAGTACTTC. Protein sequence: CASTRGGRYEQYF.

This clone has just one count. The genes are TRBV11-2 and TRBJ1-4; TRBD1 matches at 8 bases. The germline V gene encodes CDR1 SGHAT and CDR2 FQNNGV. The CDR3 covers 11 residues. The V segment lost 8 bases and the J segment 16 bases; nucleotides outside the gene matches: 9. The CDR3 is CASAQGGEPFF. The CDR3 DNA sequence: TGTGCCAGCGCACAGGGGGGGGAACCGTTTTTT.

The chain carries TRBV6-5 and TRBJ1-1; tentatively, D is TRBD1 (5 bases). The CDR3 is 15 residues long. V was shortened by 0 bases and J by 3 bases, with 11 bases between the two germline ends. Germline V gene sequence: CDR1 MNHEY, CDR2 SVGAGI. The CDR3 DNA reads as TGTGCCAGCAGTTACTCGAACAGGAGGGACACTGAAGCTTTCTTT. Its protein product is CASSYSNRRDTEAFF.

This clone was found many times. The genes are TRBV11-2 and TRBJ2-5, with no clear D. This CDR3 comprises 13 residues. Germline values: CDR1 SGHAT, CDR2 FQNNGV. Deletions cut 1 base from V and 5 bases from J, with 8 bases between. The CDR3 nucleotides are TGTGCCAGCAGCTTAGCGGGTTTTGAGACCCAGTACTTC. Translating gives CASSLAGFETQYF.

The chain joins TRBV6-1 to TRBJ1-1, with D perhaps matching TRBD1 (6 bases). This CDR3 is 12 amino acids long. V shed 7 bases and J shed 7 bases, with 13 bases lying between them. Germline-derived CDR1 and CDR2 are MNHNS and SASEGT. CDR3 nucleotides: TGTGCCAGCATCGCACAAGGGGGTGAAGCTTTCTTT. Translation gives CASIAQGGEAFF.

V usage is TRBV12-3 or TRBV12-4 and J usage is TRBJ1-3, with D perhaps matching TRBD1 (5 bases). Deletions cut 2 bases from V and 0 bases from J, with 17 bases between. This CDR3 region has 18 residues. In DNA form, the CDR3 reads TGTGCCAGCAGTTTAAGTCCGTGGGGCAGGTTCTCTGGAAACACCATATATTTT. Translated: CASSLSPWGRFSGNTIYF.

This clone was seen a handful of times. J is TRBJ1-6 and V is TRBV12-3 or TRBV12-4; D is uncertain. Deletions cut 3 bases from V and 11 bases from J, with 11 bases between. The CDR3 runs to 13 residues. The CDR3 sequence is CASSLAAGTPLHF. The CDR3 DNA sequence: TGTGCCAGCAGTTTGGCAGCCGGGACACCCCTCCACTTT.

This clone was found many times. This sequence joins TRBV19 and TRBJ1-1; D uncertain. V lost 9 bases and J 2 bases, leaving 13 bases between the germline ends. CDR1 is LNHDA and CDR2 is SQIVND in the germline V gene (reference sequence). The CDR3 sequence is 13 residues long. For the CDR3, the DNA is TGTGCCAGCCAAGAGGTGGATAACACTGAAGCTTTCTTT. Translation gives CASQEVDNTEAFF.

The gene calls are TRBV19 and TRBJ2-2; D is undetermined. CDR1 and CDR2 (germline): LNHDA, SQIVND (reference sequence). This CDR3 has 15 amino acids. Trimming shortened V by 6 bases and J by 1 base, and 12 bases separated the two germline ends. The CDR3 DNA is TGTGCCAGTAGAGGCTGGAGCATGAACACCGGGGAGCTGTTTTTT. Encoded protein: CASRGWSMNTGELFF.

This clone has a handful of counts. The chain employs TRBV6-1 and TRBJ2-3; D ambiguous. From germline, CDR1 is MNHNS and CDR2 SASEGT. Trimming took 10 bases from V and 3 from J, leaving 17 bases between them. The CDR3 consists of 14 residues. The CDR3 sequence is CATTLGSGTDTQYF. Written as DNA, the CDR3 is TGTGCCACAACCCTGGGGTCTGGTACAGATACGCAGTATTTT.

This clone has a handful of counts. V and J are TRBV6-1 and TRBJ1-1, with TRBD1 as a possible D gene (5 bases). The ends were cut back, 4 bases at V and 0 bases at J, with 15 bases in the middle. The CDR3 is 16 residues long. The germline V gene encodes CDR1 MNHNS and CDR2 SASEGT. This CDR3 reads CASSGTNGPLNTEAFF. DNA for the CDR3: TGTGCCAGCAGTGGGACAAACGGACCGCTGAACACTGAAGCTTTCTTT.

This clone was detected only a few times. This chain joins TRBV6-2 or TRBV6-3 and TRBJ2-4; 10 bases are a match to TRBD2. V shed 0 bases and J 2 bases; nucleotides not matched to a gene: 4. CDR3 length: 17 residues. The germline V gene encodes CDR1 MNHEY and CDR2 SVGEGT. CDR3 amino acids: CASSYSTSGATKNIQYF. The CDR3 DNA reads TGTGCCAGCAGTTACTCCACTAGCGGGGCAACCAAAAACATTCAGTACTTC.

This clone was detected only a few times. J is TRBJ2-5 and V is TRBV6-1, with 9 bases fitting TRBD1. In germline, CDR1 is MNHNS, CDR2 SASEGT. The CDR3 runs to 15 residues. Losses at the gene ends were 6 bases for V and 2 bases for J; bases not matched to a gene: 7. CDR3 protein: CASRRTGVGQETQYF. CDR3 coding DNA: TGTGCCAGCAGAAGGACAGGGGTGGGACAAGAGACCCAGTACTTC.

The chain has TRBV12-3 or TRBV12-4 and TRBJ2-2, with 7 bases matching TRBD2. The V segment lost 3 bases and the J segment 4 bases; nucleotides outside the gene matches: 2. The CDR3 totals 14 residues. The CDR3 spells CASSLGGGTGELFF. The CDR3 DNA sequence: TGTGCCAGCAGTTTGGGGGGGGGCACCGGGGAGCTGTTTTTT.

In its sample, this clone is medium-sized. V and J are TRBV6-1 and TRBJ1-3, with D possibly being TRBD1 (6 bases). The germline CDR1 and CDR2 sequences are MNHNS and SASEGT. The CDR3 length is 13 residues. Trimming shortened V by 6 bases and J by 2 bases, and 8 bases separated the two germline ends. CDR3: CASSRTAGNTIYF. The CDR3 DNA follows: TGTGCCAGCAGCCGGACAGCTGGAAACACCATATATTTT.

The genes are TRBV5-1 and TRBJ2-1; 8 bases fit TRBD1. The CDR3 has 19 amino acids. After removal of 3 bases from V and 0 bases from J, the junction contained 14 bases not matched to a gene. CDR1 is SGHRS, CDR2 YFSETQ, per germline. CDR3 sequence: CASSSALTGDGRSYNEQFF. Written as DNA, the CDR3 is TGCGCCAGCAGCTCCGCTTTGACAGGGGATGGACGCTCCTACAATGAGCAGTTCTTC.

This clone appeared a few times. The chain couples TRBV6-2 or TRBV6-3 to TRBJ2-1, with TRBD1 as a possible D gene (6 bases). Germline V gene sequence: CDR1 MNHEY, CDR2 SVGEGT. The CDR3 sequence is 13 residues long. The V end was cut by 2 bases, the J end by 8 bases, with 10 bases between. The CDR3 sequence is CASSYGEGDEQFF. In DNA form, the CDR3 reads TGTGCCAGCAGTTACGGTGAGGGGGATGAGCAGTTCTTC.

The gene calls are TRBV5-6 and TRBJ1-5; D is perhaps TRBD1 (5 bases). With 0 bases removed from V and 6 bases from J, the gap between germline ends came to 13 bases. The germline gives CDR1 SGHDT, CDR2 YYEEEE. This CDR3 is built from 15 residues. DNA for the CDR3: TGTGCCAGCAGCTTGGGGGGGATTGGTAGTCAGCCCCAGCATTTT. Translation: CASSLGGIGSQPQHF.

V and J are TRBV30 and TRBJ1-5; D might be TRBD1 (5 bases). V gave up 3 bases and J gave up 3 bases, with 12 bases separating them. The CDR3 extends over 14 amino acids. Germline lookup yields CDR1 GTSNPN and CDR2 SVGIG (reference sequence). This CDR3 reads CAWSEDKYNQPQHF. The CDR3 DNA sequence: TGTGCCTGGAGCGAGGACAAATACAATCAGCCCCAGCATTTT.